The 28 T cell receptor beta chains listed next were all sequenced from one sample in a study of T cell responses to AZD1222 COVID-19 vaccine. The table came from immunoSEQ multiplex PCR; TCRdb's copy has only in-frame clones and leaves some out. The sample holds 150,000 or so clones; around 86% are singletons and the top ten take roughly 9.7%. Here the sequenced sample was peripheral blood, taken 28 days after the second AZD1222 dose. The receptors come from an adult who received the AZD1222 COVID-19 vaccine.

This clone was counted once. The J gene is TRBJ2-5, the V gene TRBV12-5, with TRBD2 matching 8 bases. This CDR3 is built from 15 residues. The germline gives CDR1 LGHNT, CDR2 FRNRAP. Germline trimming cut 5 bases from V and 4 bases from J; bases unmatched to any gene: 9. The CDR3 nucleotides read TGTGCTAGTGGTCCTGGCCGGGAGGGCAGAGAGACCCAGTACTTC. This encodes CASGPGREGRETQYF.

This rearrangement joins TRBV28 to TRBJ2-1, with TRBD1 matching 7 bases. Germline-derived CDR1 and CDR2 are MDHEN and SYDVKM. V trimming: 2 bases; J trimming: 13 bases; junction bases outside the gene matches: 8. The CDR3 extends over 13 amino acids. The CDR3 DNA sequence: TGTGCCAGCAGTTTACCCCCAGGGACAGTTCAGTTCTTC. Translation: CASSLPPGTVQFF.

This chain links TRBV10-3 with TRBJ2-1; D uncertain. This CDR3 is 14 amino acids long. The V end lost 2 bases, the J end lost 4 bases, and 9 bases lay between the germline ends. From germline, CDR1 is ENHRY and CDR2 SYGVKD. CDR3 nucleotides: TGTGCCATCAGTGAGACTATGCCTTACAATGAGCAGTTCTTC. Amino acid sequence: CAISETMPYNEQFF.

V usage is TRBV6-5 and J usage is TRBJ2-3; D possibly corresponds to TRBD2 (5 bases). In germline, CDR1 is MNHEY, CDR2 SVGAGI. The CDR3 sequence is 12 residues long. V lost 6 bases, J lost 6 bases, and 10 bases lay in between. This CDR3 is CASSDPGDTQYF. The DNA of the CDR3 is TGTGCCAGCAGCGACCCGGGGGATACGCAGTATTTT.

This clone was observed once. This chain joins TRBV9 and TRBJ2-2; tentative D call: TRBD2 (5 bases). Trimming pared 0 bases from V and 4 bases from J, leaving 10 bases between. Germline CDR1 SGDLS, CDR2 YYNGEE. The CDR3 runs to 15 residues. The CDR3: CASSVGTAATGELFF. Here the CDR3 DNA reads TGTGCCAGCAGCGTAGGGACTGCCGCCACCGGGGAGCTGTTTTTT.

This chain joins TRBV10-3 and TRBJ1-5, with a tentative D call TRBD1 (6 bases). Trimming pared 7 bases from V and 2 bases from J, leaving 9 bases between. This CDR3 comprises 13 residues. Germline-derived CDR1 and CDR2 are ENHRY and SYGVKD. Here the CDR3 reads CAIKGEGNQPQHF. The CDR3 DNA reads TGTGCCATCAAGGGGGAAGGCAATCAGCCCCAGCATTTT.

The chain carries TRBV2 and TRBJ2-5; perhaps TRBD1 as D (6 bases). The CDR3 runs 14 residues. V lost 0 bases, J lost 9 bases, and 14 bases lay in between. Germline V gene lookup returns CDR1 SNHLY and CDR2 FYNNEI. The CDR3 nucleotides are TGTGCCAGCAGTGAAGCTTACAGGGCGGTGGCCCAGTACTTC. It translates to CASSEAYRAVAQYF.

The chain is built from TRBV6-2 or TRBV6-3 and TRBJ2-1, with 7 bases matching TRBD2. CDR1 is MNHEY, CDR2 SVGEGT, per germline. CDR3 length equals 18 residues. V dropped 2 bases and J dropped 5; count of bases not matched to a gene: 15. As DNA, the CDR3 is TGTGCCAGCAGTTACCCAAACCAGGCACTAGCGAGTAACAATGAGCAGTTCTTC. Its translation: CASSYPNQALASNNEQFF.

The chain employs TRBV10-2 and TRBJ1-1; no clear D gene. Germline CDR1 WSHSY, CDR2 SAAADI. Between the trimmed V and J ends, which lost 4 bases and 2 bases, there was a span of 5 bases. The CDR3 spans 12 residues. The CDR3 loop is CASSGGNTEAFF. Here the CDR3 DNA reads TGCGCCAGCAGTGGCGGCAACACTGAAGCTTTCTTT.

The chain recombines TRBV3-1 (or the pseudogene TRBV3-2) with TRBJ2-1; perhaps TRBD1 as D (5 bases). Germline CDR1 reads LGHDT; CDR2 reads YNNKEL (reference sequence). This CDR3 has 15 amino acids. V was cut by 1 base and J by 6 bases, with 13 bases left in between. CDR3 amino acids: CASSQVGRASNEQFF. The CDR3 DNA sequence: TGTGCCAGCAGCCAAGTGGGGCGCGCTAGCAATGAGCAGTTCTTC.

V is TRBV29-1 and J is TRBJ2-7, with D unclear. Germline assignment: CDR1 SQVTM and CDR2 ANQGSEA. The CDR3 has 11 amino acids. V shed 7 bases and J shed 0 bases, with 7 bases lying between them. The CDR3 sequence is CSGRSSYEQYF. Here the CDR3 DNA reads TGCAGCGGACGGAGCTCCTACGAGCAGTACTTC.

The chain couples TRBV30 to TRBJ2-7; D unresolved. This CDR3 has 14 amino acids. Germline CDR1 and CDR2: GTSNPN and SVGIG (reference sequence). V was cut by 0 bases and J by 0 bases, with 9 bases left in between. CDR3 DNA: TGTGCCTGGAGTGTCCTCCGGAGCTCCTACGAGCAGTACTTC. It is translated as CAWSVLRSSYEQYF.

The sample holds a few counts of this clone. The chain employs TRBV2 and TRBJ2-3; the D is unclear. From germline, CDR1 is SNHLY and CDR2 FYNNEI. Between the trimmed V and J ends, which lost 4 bases and 2 bases, there was a span of 7 bases. The CDR3 covers 13 residues. CDR3 region: CASSAEFTDTQYF. The CDR3 DNA follows: TGTGCCAGCAGTGCCGAGTTCACAGATACGCAGTATTTT.

The V call is TRBV6-6, the J call TRBJ2-1; TRBD1 agrees at 9 bases. The CDR3 contains 13 residues. Germline CDR1 and CDR2: MNHNY and SVGAGI (reference sequence). The V gene end was trimmed by 8 bases and the J gene end by 3 bases; junction bases not matched to a gene: 2. The CDR3 region is CASATGGYNEQFF. CDR3 nucleotides: TGTGCCAGCGCGACAGGGGGCTACAATGAGCAGTTCTTC.

CDR3 nucleotides: TGTGCCAGCAGCTTGGGCGGACAGGGACGAGAAAAACTGTTTTTT. Amino acid sequence: CASSLGGQGREKLFF. The genes are TRBV5-6 and TRBJ1-4, with 8 nucleotides matching TRBD1. The germline CDR1 and CDR2 sequences are SGHDT and YYEEEE. J gave up 8 bases and V 0 bases, and 6 bases lay outside the gene matches. The CDR3 runs to 15 residues.

V gene TRBV28 combines with J gene TRBJ1-5; 7 bases are shared with TRBD1. V lost 6 bases to trimming and J lost 1 base; unmatched junction nucleotides: 9. The CDR3 is 16 residues long. Germline-derived CDR1 and CDR2 are MDHEN and SYDVKM. The CDR3 nucleotides read TGTGCCAGCAGGTCCACAGGGGATCGGAGCAATCAGCCCCAGCATTTT. It is translated as CASRSTGDRSNQPQHF.

The chain links TRBV9 to TRBJ2-2; unclear D gene. The V end lost 0 bases, the J end lost 6 bases, and 12 bases lay between the germline ends. Germline CDR1 reads SGDLS; CDR2 reads YYNGEE. The CDR3 extends over 15 amino acids. As DNA, the CDR3 is TGTGCCAGCAGCGTAGAAGGTGGTCTCGCCGGGGAGCTGTTTTTT. It is translated as CASSVEGGLAGELFF. The whole variable domain, filled in from reference TRBV9 and TRBJ2-2, reads DSGVTQTPKHLITATGQRVTLRCSPRSGDLSVYWYQQSLDQGLQFLIQYYNGEERAKGNILERFSAQQFPDLHSELNLSSLELGDSALYFCASSVEGGLAGELFFGEGSRLTVL.

Written as DNA, the CDR3 is TGTGCCAGCAATGGAGGCTTTAGCAATCAGCCCCAGCATTTT. Residues: CASNGGFSNQPQHF. V gene TRBV2 combines with J gene TRBJ1-5; the D is unclear. Germline V gene sequence: CDR1 SNHLY, CDR2 FYNNEI. CDR3 size: 14 residues. V gave up 7 bases and J gave up 0 bases, with 10 bases separating them.

The chain links TRBV29-1 to TRBJ2-7; a possible D gene is TRBD1 (5 bases). The germline gives CDR1 SQVTM, CDR2 ANQGSEA. The CDR3 is 13 amino acids. V dropped 7 bases and J dropped 3 bases, with 16 bases sitting between them. For the CDR3, the DNA is TGCAGCGCCCTGCCGCAGGGTAACTACGAGCAGTACTTC. Protein product: CSALPQGNYEQYF.

The sample holds a few counts of this clone. The CDR3 loop is CASSSTGRALDGYTF. For the CDR3, the DNA is TGTGCCAGCAGTTCGACAGGGCGGGCACTCGATGGCTACACCTTC. The chain has TRBV7-2 and TRBJ1-2; 7 positions agree with TRBD1. The CDR3 totals 15 residues. CDR1 SGHTA and CDR2 FQGNSA come from the germline V gene. J gave up 6 bases and V 6 bases, and 13 bases lay outside the gene matches.

This clone was seen once. This chain connects TRBV7-3 to TRBJ2-3; D possibly corresponds to TRBD2 (5 bases). CDR1 is SGHTA and CDR2 is FQGTGA in the germline V gene. The V and J ends lost 0 bases and 3 bases respectively, with 16 bases between them. CDR3 length: 17 residues. CDR3 residues: CASSLTLGSLGTDTQYF. DNA of the CDR3: TGTGCCAGCAGCTTAACCTTGGGGAGTCTGGGGACAGATACGCAGTATTTT.

V is TRBV7-9 and J is TRBJ2-1; D possibly corresponds to TRBD2 (5 bases). The CDR3 has 16 amino acids. The germline V and J ends were trimmed by 5 bases and 0 bases, with 14 bases remaining between them. Germline-derived CDR1 and CDR2 are SEHNR and FQNEAQ (reference sequence). The CDR3 DNA follows: TGTGCCAGCAGCCCGCGAGGGCGAGGCTCCTACAATGAGCAGTTCTTC. Translating gives CASSPRGRGSYNEQFF. Full variable domain (outside the CDR3, taken from reference TRBV7-9 and TRBJ2-1): DTGVSQNPRHKITKRGQNVTFRCDPISEHNRLYWYRQTLGQGPEFLTYFQNEAQLEKSRLLSDRFSAERPKGSFSTLEIQRTEQGDSAMYLCASSPRGRGSYNEQFFGPGTRLTVL.

V usage is TRBV7-2 and J usage is TRBJ2-7; weak D call: TRBD2 (5 bases). V was pared by 5 bases and J by 0 bases, with 11 bases between. Germline V CDR1 and CDR2: SGHTA, FQGNSA. This CDR3 is built from 14 residues. CDR3 residues: CASSPLDYSYEQYF. CDR3 in DNA: TGTGCCAGCAGCCCCCTTGACTACTCCTACGAGCAGTACTTC.

The chain links TRBV2 to TRBJ1-2; D is uncertain. Trimming pared 3 bases from V and 6 bases from J, leaving 8 bases between. CDR1 is SNHLY, CDR2 FYNNEI, per germline. This CDR3 contains 12 residues. CDR3 DNA sequence: TGTGCCAGCAGTGACGGCCGGGATGGCTACACCTTC. This sequence encodes CASSDGRDGYTF.

V is TRBV18 and J is TRBJ1-6; D gene ambiguous. Per the germline V gene, CDR1 is KGHSH and CDR2 is LQKENI. The CDR3 runs to 16 residues. V was clipped by 6 bases and J by 9 bases, with 21 bases between them. CDR3 coding DNA: TGTGCCAGCTCGCTATCGGCGGACCGTTTAGGTTCACCCCTCCACTTT. Translated, it gives CASSLSADRLGSPLHF. Combining the CDR3 with reference TRBV18 and TRBJ1-6 gives the whole variable domain NAGVMQNPRHLVRRRGQEARLRCSPMKGHSHVYWYRQLPEEGLKFMVYLQKENIIDESGMPKERFSAEFPKEGPSILRIQQVVRGDSAAYFCASSLSADRLGSPLHFGNGTRLTVT.

This clone has a handful of counts. This chain joins TRBV9 and TRBJ1-2, with a tentative D call TRBD1 (6 bases). Looked up from germline, CDR1 is SGDLS and CDR2 is YYNGEE. This CDR3 spans 15 amino acids. The V gene lost 2 bases and the J gene lost 7 bases, with 18 bases spanning the gap. CDR3: CASSVDQGLGGGYTF. The CDR3 DNA follows: TGTGCCAGCAGCGTTGATCAGGGGCTCGGAGGTGGCTACACCTTC.

The rearrangement links TRBV2 to TRBJ1-6, with D possibly matching TRBD1 (6 bases). The ends were cut back, 8 bases at V and 5 bases at J, with 19 bases in the middle. The CDR3 sequence is 16 residues long. CDR1 is SNHLY, CDR2 FYNNEI, per germline. The DNA for the CDR3 is TGTGCCAGCTCATTACGGGGGGGCAGAGATAATTCACCCCTCCACTTT. Its protein product is CASSLRGGRDNSPLHF.

The CDR3 coding sequence is TGTGCCAGCAGCGTAGGTTCGGTAGCGAGCACAGATACGCAGTATTTT. As protein: CASSVGSVASTDTQYF. The gene calls are TRBV9 and TRBJ2-3; perhaps TRBD2 as D (5 bases). The length of the CDR3 is 16 residues. Trimming removed 0 bases at V and 0 bases at J, with 11 bases between. Germline V CDR1 and CDR2: SGDLS, YYNGEE.